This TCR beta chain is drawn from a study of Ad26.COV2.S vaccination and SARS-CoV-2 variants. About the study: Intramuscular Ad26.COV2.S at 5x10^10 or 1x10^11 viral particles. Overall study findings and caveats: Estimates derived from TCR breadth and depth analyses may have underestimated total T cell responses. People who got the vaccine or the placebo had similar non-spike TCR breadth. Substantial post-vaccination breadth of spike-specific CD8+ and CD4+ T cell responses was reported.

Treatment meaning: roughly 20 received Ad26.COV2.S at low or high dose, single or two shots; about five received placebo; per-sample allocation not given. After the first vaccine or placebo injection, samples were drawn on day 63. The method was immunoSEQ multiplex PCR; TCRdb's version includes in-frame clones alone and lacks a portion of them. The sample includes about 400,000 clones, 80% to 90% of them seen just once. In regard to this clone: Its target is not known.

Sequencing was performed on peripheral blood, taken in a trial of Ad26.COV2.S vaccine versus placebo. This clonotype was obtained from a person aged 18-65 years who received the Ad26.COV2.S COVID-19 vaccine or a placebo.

This CDR3 is CAWSAEETQYF. The CDR3 nucleotides read TGTGCCTGGAGTGCCGAAGAGACCCAGTACTTC. This chain links TRBV30 with TRBJ2-5; D is ambiguous. CDR3 length: 11 amino acids. Trimming shortened V by 1 base and J by 3 bases, and 3 bases separated the two germline ends. Germline V gene data show CDR1 as GTSNPN and CDR2 as SVGIG (reference sequence). The variable domain in full, with the rest retrieved from reference TRBV30 and TRBJ2-5, is SQTIHQWPATLVQPVGSPLSLECTVEGTSNPNLYWYRQAAGRGLQLLFYSVGIGQISSEVPQNLSASRPQDRQFILSSKKLLLSDSGFYLCAWSAEETQYFGPGTRLLVL.